This T cell receptor beta chain was captured by sequencing in a study of T-cell reconstitution after alpha-beta-depleted transplantation in children. The study, taken as a whole, reports: Where alpha-beta T cells came from about two months after transplant was reportedly several hundred expanded graft clones. High day-60 TCRbeta diversity in some patients came from surviving recipient T cells and thymic progenitors. When one year had passed after transplant, most T-cell counts and diversity came from newly produced T cells.

The library targeted TCRbeta and was prepared with unique molecular identifiers. TCRdb passed the PCR reads through MiXCR, listing each CDR3 protein once. The profile shows just over 950,000 distinct CDR3 sequences, around 30% of them singletons. Ten or more counts support this clonotype. Its antigen is undetermined. Per germline, CDR1 SGHTA and CDR2 FQGNSA. The V end was cut by 3 bases, the J end by 6 bases, with 10 bases between. The CDR3 sequence is 13 residues long. The sequences come from PBMCs, mostly from graft donor cells, collected 360 days after TCRalphabeta/CD19-depleted stem cell transplant. The chain has TRBV7-2 and TRBJ2-3; D gene ambiguous. The TCR comes from a boy younger than two who had a stem cell transplant for SCID, so the T cells may come from the graft donor. DNA for the CDR3: TGTGCCAGCAGCTTCTTTGGTTCCGATACGCAGTATTTT. It encodes CASSFFGSDTQYF.